This TCR beta chain was profiled in a study of cytomegalovirus exposure and HLA in healthy donors. Points from the study as a whole: The study recorded over 150 TCR beta chains that were cytomegalovirus-associated. TCR clusters originating in the first cohort tended to co-occur in the 120 validation repertoires, according to a later analysis.

Data came from immunoSEQ multiplex PCR; TCRdb stores just in-frame clones and leaves some out. This table holds roughly 110,000 clones, about 87% found once. The donors were members of the roughly 120-subject validation cohort (separate from the roughly 660-subject first cohort). The V gene's germline CDR1 is SGHTS and CDR2 YDEGEE. J was trimmed by 4 bases and V by 0 bases; bases with no gene match: 3. The CDR3 has 15 residues. Comments on this clone: The antigen is not known.

The gene calls are TRBV5-8 and TRBJ2-1; 8 bases are a match to TRBD1. The material sequenced was PBMCs. This receptor was taken from a woman between 18 and 30 years old in good health and CMV-seropositive. DNA for the CDR3: TGTGCCAGCAGCTTGGAACAGGGGGTTTACAATGAGCAGTTCTTC. This gives the protein CASSLEQGVYNEQFF.